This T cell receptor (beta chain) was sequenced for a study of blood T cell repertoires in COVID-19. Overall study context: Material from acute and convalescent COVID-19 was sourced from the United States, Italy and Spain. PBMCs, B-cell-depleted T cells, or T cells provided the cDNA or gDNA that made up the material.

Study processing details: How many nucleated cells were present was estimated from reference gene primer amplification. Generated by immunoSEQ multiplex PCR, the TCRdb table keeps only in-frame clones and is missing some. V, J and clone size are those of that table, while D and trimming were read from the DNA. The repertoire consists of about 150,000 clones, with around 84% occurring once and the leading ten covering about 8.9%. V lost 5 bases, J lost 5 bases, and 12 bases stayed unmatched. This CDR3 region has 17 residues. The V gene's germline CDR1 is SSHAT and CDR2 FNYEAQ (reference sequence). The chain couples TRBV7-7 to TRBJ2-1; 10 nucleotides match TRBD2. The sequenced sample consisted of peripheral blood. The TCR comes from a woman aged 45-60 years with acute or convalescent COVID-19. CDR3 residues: CASSPFSRAGGDNEQFF. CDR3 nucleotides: TGTGCCAGCAGCCCATTCAGCCGAGCGGGAGGGGACAATGAGCAGTTCTTC.